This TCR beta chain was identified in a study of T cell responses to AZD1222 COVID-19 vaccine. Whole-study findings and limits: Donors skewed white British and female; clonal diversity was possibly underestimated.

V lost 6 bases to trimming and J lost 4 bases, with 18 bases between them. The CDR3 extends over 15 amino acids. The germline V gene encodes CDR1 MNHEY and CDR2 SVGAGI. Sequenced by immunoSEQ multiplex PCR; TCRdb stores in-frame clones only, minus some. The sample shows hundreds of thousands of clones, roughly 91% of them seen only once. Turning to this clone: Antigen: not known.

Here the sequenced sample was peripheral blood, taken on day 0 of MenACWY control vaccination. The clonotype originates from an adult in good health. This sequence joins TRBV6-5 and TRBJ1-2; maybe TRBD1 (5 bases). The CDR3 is CASSSKGQGSYGYTF. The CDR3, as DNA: TGTGCCAGCAGCTCGAAGGGCCAGGGAAGCTATGGCTACACCTTC.